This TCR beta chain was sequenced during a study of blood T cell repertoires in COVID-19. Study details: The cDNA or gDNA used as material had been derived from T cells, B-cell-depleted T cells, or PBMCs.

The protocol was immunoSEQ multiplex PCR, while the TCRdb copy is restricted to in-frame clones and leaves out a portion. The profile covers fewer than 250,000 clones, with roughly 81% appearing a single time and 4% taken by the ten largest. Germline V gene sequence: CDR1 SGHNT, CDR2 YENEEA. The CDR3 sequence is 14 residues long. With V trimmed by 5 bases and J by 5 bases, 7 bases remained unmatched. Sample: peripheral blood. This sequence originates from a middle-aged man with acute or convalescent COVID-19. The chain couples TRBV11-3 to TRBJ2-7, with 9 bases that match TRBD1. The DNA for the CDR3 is TGTGCCAGCAGCAACTACGGACAGGGGAACGAGCAGTACTTC. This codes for CASSNYGQGNEQYF.